Given below is one T cell receptor beta chain in context. The antigen is undetermined. The CDR3 runs 14 residues. From germline, CDR1 is SGHRS and CDR2 YFSETQ. Trimming cost V 0 bases and J 5 bases; bases outside gene matches: 2. These data are taken from a study of cytomegalovirus exposure and HLA in healthy donors. Study summary: Falling in the Caucasian-associated ancestry cluster were 81% of some 400 genotyped donors.

The PCR was carried out with 60 Vbeta primers and 13 Jbeta primers. Assay: immunoSEQ multiplex PCR; the TCRdb copy retains only in-frame clones and omits some. The table shows a few hundred thousand clones, with less than 85% occurring only once. Study-level results: In a later analysis, productive TCRs from donors in an Asian-associated ancestry cluster reportedly carried fewer N-insertions than the cohort mean. Researchers reported that three CMV-associated chains were confirmed in vitro as CMV antigen-specific.

The chain employs TRBV5-1 and TRBJ1-1; 9 nucleotides match TRBD1. The sequence came from a girl aged 2-10 years in good health and CMV-seronegative. Sequencing was carried out using PBMCs. The DNA for the CDR3 is TGCGCCAGCAGCTTGGGACAGGGGGTTACTGAAGCTTTCTTT. Translating it yields CASSLGQGVTEAFF.